The rows below give T cell receptor beta chains drawn from one sample of a study of shared clonotypes between healthy human individuals. Profiled with immunoSEQ multiplex PCR; TCRdb holds only in-frame clones, not every one. The table records 700,000 to 950,000 clones, approximately 96% of them present only once. Sequenced: naive CD8+ T cells sorted from blood. The receptors were gathered from a man aged 25-40 years in good health. CDR3s include the opening cysteine and the closing phenylalanine or tryptophan. The D gene is left open where the match is weak. Clone size is stated in some rows and not others, as once, few, many or a class when expanded.

clone size,D gene,J gene,CDR3 length,V gene,CDR3 DNA,CDR3 protein
-,TRBD2,TRBJ2-5,17,TRBV4-3,TGCGCCAGCAGCCAAGATGCGGGGGGCGGGAGGCGAGAGACCCAGTACTTC,CASSQDAGGGRRETQYF
-,-,TRBJ2-5,15,TRBV27,TGTGCCAGCAGTTTATTAGGAGGGCGAGCAGAGACCCAGTACTTC,CASSLLGGRAETQYF
-,TRBD1,TRBJ1-4,16,TRBV19,TGTGCCAGTAGTATTGACAGGGTGGGCACTAATGAAAAACTGTTTTTT,CASSIDRVGTNEKLFF
once,-,TRBJ2-7,12,TRBV18,TGTGCCAGCACGGACAACTCCTACGAGCAGTACTTC,CASTDNSYEQYF
-,TRBD2,TRBJ2-7,17,TRBV4-3,TGCGCCAGCAGCCAAGTTCGCGGACTAGCGGGGTCCTACGAGCAGTACTTC,CASSQVRGLAGSYEQYF
-,-,TRBJ2-7,13,TRBV28,TGTGCCAGCAGTTCCCTGTCCACCTACGAGCAGTACTTC,CASSSLSTYEQYF
-,TRBD1,TRBJ2-3,19,TRBV28,TGTGCCAGCAGCTCCCTCTCCCCAGGGACAGGATGGAACACAGATACGCAGTATTTT,CASSSLSPGTGWNTDTQYF
-,-,TRBJ1-1,9,TRBV30,TGTGCCTGGAGTGTCGGGGCTTTCTTT,CAWSVGAFF
-,-,TRBJ2-7,15,TRBV7-9,TGTGCCAGCAGCTTAGTCCGCCAGGGTCTCGATGAGCAGTACTTC,CASSLVRQGLDEQYF
-,TRBD2,TRBJ2-1,16,TRBV5-1,TGCGCCAGCAGCTTGGCCCTAGGTGGGAGGGTCGATGAGCAGTTCTTC,CASSLALGGRVDEQFF
-,-,TRBJ2-2,13,TRBV7-3,TGTGCCAGCAGCTTATTAAGCACCGGGGAGCTGTTTTTT,CASSLLSTGELFF
-,TRBD2,TRBJ2-1,17,TRBV13,TGTGCCAGCAGCCCTCGGGGACTAGCGGGAGCAGGTGGTGAGCAGTTCTTC,CASSPRGLAGAGGEQFF
-,-,TRBJ2-1,14,TRBV10-2,TGCGCCAGTTTAGACCGGAACTCCTACAATGAGCAGTTCTTC,CASLDRNSYNEQFF
-,TRBD1,TRBJ2-5,13,TRBV29-1,TGCAGCGTTGAGGGACAGGGCCAAGAGACCCAGTACTTC,CSVEGQGQETQYF
-,-,TRBJ1-5,13,TRBV7-9,TGTGCCAGCAGCTTGGAAGGAGGGCAGCCCCAGCATTTT,CASSLEGGQPQHF
-,TRBD1,TRBJ1-1,15,TRBV10-1,TGCGCCAGCAGTGACCTACGGACAGGGATCGCTGAAGCTTTCTTT,CASSDLRTGIAEAFF
-,TRBD2,TRBJ2-7,13,TRBV6-5,TGTGCCAGCAGTCGACTAGCGGGAGACGAGCAGTACTTC,CASSRLAGDEQYF
-,TRBD1,TRBJ2-7,16,TRBV7-6,TGTGCCAGCAGCCTAGGTATGGGACAGGGAAACTACGAGCAGTACTTC,CASSLGMGQGNYEQYF
-,TRBD2,TRBJ2-7,15,TRBV4-3,TGCGCCAGCAGCCAAGGACTAGCGGGTTCCTACGAGCAGTACTTC,CASSQGLAGSYEQYF
-,TRBD2,TRBJ2-1,16,TRBV4-3,TGCGCCAGCAGCCACTCAAGCGGGAGTATGTACAATGAGCAGTTCTTC,CASSHSSGSMYNEQFF
-,-,TRBJ2-7,13,TRBV29-1,TGCAGCGTTTGGACTGCCTCCTCCTACGAGCAGTACTTC,CSVWTASSYEQYF
-,TRBD1,TRBJ2-2,15,TRBV30,TGTGCCTGGGGTCCGACAGGGGGCAGGGCCGGGGAGCTGTTTTTT,CAWGPTGGRAGELFF
-,TRBD1,TRBJ1-4,18,TRBV28,TGTGCCAGCAGTGACCGGGACAGGGGGAGGCGAACTAATGAAAAACTGTTTTTT,CASSDRDRGRRTNEKLFF
-,-,TRBJ2-3,16,TRBV7-3,TGTGCCAGCAGCTTAACGTTCGGGGGAGTGTCAGATACGCAGTATTTT,CASSLTFGGVSDTQYF
-,TRBD2,TRBJ2-2,16,TRBV13,TGTGCCAGCCGCGATGAACGTTTAGCGGGATTTGGGGAGCTGTTTTTT,CASRDERLAGFGELFF
-,-,TRBJ2-1,10,TRBV20-1,TGCAGTGCTAGGTGGGGTGAGCAGTTCTTC,CSARWGEQFF
-,-,TRBJ2-3,14,TRBV13,TGTGCCAGCAGCTTACTCCTAGGAACAGATACGCAGTATTTT,CASSLLLGTDTQYF
-,-,TRBJ1-2,10,TRBV9,TGTGCCAGCAGCGGTCAAGGCTACACCTTC,CASSGQGYTF
-,TRBD1,TRBJ1-4,14,TRBV6-6,TGTGCCAGCAGGTCAGACAGGGTCAATGAAAAACTGTTTTTT,CASRSDRVNEKLFF
-,TRBD2,TRBJ2-5,15,TRBV7-7,TGTGCCAGCAGCTTTAGCGGGAGTATCGGGGAGACCCAGTACTTC,CASSFSGSIGETQYF
-,-,TRBJ2-3,16,TRBV11-3,TGTGCCAGCAGCTTCAAGACGGGTGTAGGCACAGATACGCAGTATTTT,CASSFKTGVGTDTQYF
-,TRBD2,TRBJ2-5,18,TRBV7-2,TGTGCCAGCAGCTTTGGGACTAGCGGGATTGGGTTAGCAGAGACCCAGTACTTC,CASSFGTSGIGLAETQYF
-,TRBD2,TRBJ2-1,16,TRBV7-6,TGTGCCAGCAGCTTAGAACTAGCGGGCTCCTACAATGAGCAGTTCTTC,CASSLELAGSYNEQFF
-,-,TRBJ2-7,13,TRBV29-1,TGCAGCGTCCAACTCCCGGACACTTACGAGCAGTACTTC,CSVQLPDTYEQYF
-,TRBD1,TRBJ2-7,16,TRBV7-9,TGTGCCAGCAGCTTACCTTCGACAGGGGAACCCTACGAGCAGTACTTC,CASSLPSTGEPYEQYF
-,-,TRBJ1-4,13,TRBV28,TGTGCCAGCAGTTTAGGAGGGAGGGAAAAACTGTTTTTT,CASSLGGREKLFF
-,-,TRBJ2-7,15,TRBV9,TGTGCCAGCAGCTACTTGGACGGCAGCTCCTACGAGCAGTACTTC,CASSYLDGSSYEQYF